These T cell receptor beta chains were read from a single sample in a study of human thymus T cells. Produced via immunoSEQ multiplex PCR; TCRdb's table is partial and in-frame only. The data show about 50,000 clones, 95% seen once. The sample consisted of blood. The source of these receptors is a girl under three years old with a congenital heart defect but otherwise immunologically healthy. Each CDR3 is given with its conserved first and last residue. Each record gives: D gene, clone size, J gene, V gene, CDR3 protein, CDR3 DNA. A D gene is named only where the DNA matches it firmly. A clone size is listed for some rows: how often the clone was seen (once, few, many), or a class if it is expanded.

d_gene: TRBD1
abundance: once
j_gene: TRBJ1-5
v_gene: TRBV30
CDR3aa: CAWSAGQGYNQPQHF
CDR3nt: TGTGCCTGGAGCGCCGGACAGGGCTACAATCAGCCCCAGCATTTT

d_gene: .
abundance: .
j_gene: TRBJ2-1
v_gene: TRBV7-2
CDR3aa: CASSVTTPYNEQFF
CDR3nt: TGTGCCAGCAGCGTAACTACGCCATACAATGAGCAGTTCTTC

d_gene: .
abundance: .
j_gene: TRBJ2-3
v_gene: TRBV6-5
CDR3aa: CASSGRGTQYF
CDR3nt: TGTGCCAGCAGCGGAAGGGGTACGCAGTATTTT

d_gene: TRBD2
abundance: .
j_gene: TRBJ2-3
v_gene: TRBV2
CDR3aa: CASSVPTSGRRSDTQYF
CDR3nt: TGTGCCAGCAGTGTACCCACTAGCGGGAGGAGATCAGATACGCAGTATTTT

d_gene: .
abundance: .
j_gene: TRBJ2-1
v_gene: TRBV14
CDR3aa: CASSPTGNNEQFF
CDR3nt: TGTGCCAGCAGCCCTACAGGTAACAATGAGCAGTTCTTC

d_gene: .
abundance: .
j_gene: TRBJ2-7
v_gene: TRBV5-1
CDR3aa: CASSPLTVRTYGSYEQYF
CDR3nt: TGCGCCAGCAGCCCCCTGACCGTTAGGACTTACGGCTCCTACGAGCAGTACTTC

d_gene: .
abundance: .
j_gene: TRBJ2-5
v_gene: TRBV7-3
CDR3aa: CAVPADVETQYF
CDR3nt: TGTGCCGTACCAGCGGACGTTGAGACCCAGTACTTC

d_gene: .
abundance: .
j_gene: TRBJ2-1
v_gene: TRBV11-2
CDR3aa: CASSFDENEQFF
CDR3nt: TGTGCCAGCAGCTTCGACGAGAATGAGCAGTTCTTC

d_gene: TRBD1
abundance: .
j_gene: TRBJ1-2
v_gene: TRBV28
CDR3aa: CASTPRDRVNYGYTF
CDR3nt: TGTGCCAGCACCCCCCGGGACAGGGTTAACTATGGCTACACCTTC

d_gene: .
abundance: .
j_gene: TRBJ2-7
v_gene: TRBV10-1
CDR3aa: CASLDRHQYEQYF
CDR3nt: TGCGCCAGTCTCGACAGGCACCAATACGAGCAGTACTTC

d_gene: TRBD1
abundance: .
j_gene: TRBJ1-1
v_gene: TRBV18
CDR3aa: CASSPAPPGQGPMNTEAFF
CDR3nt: TGTGCCAGCTCACCAGCCCCACCGGGACAGGGACCGATGAACACTGAAGCTTTCTTT

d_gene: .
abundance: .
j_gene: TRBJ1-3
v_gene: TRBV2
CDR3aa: CASSDRDGNTIYF
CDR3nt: TGTGCCAGCAGTGACAGGGACGGAAACACCATATATTTT

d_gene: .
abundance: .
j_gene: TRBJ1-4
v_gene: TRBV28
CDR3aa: CASASGGVNEKLFF
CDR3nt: TGTGCCAGTGCCAGCGGGGGGGTGAATGAAAAACTGTTTTTT

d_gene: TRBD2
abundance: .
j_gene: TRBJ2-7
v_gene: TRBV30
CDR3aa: CAWSVVDGRDFYEQYF
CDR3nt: TGTGCCTGGAGTGTAGTCGACGGGAGGGACTTCTACGAGCAGTACTTC

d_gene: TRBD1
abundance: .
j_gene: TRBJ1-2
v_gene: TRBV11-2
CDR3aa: CASSAGTGRYGYTF
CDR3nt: TGTGCCAGCAGCGCCGGGACAGGGCGGTATGGCTACACCTTC

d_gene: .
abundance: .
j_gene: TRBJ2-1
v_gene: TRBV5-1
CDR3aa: CASSPGVGHEQFF
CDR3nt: TGCGCCAGCAGTCCCGGCGTCGGTCATGAGCAGTTCTTC

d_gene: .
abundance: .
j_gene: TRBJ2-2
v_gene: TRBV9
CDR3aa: CASSVFWRQVGTGELFF
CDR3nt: TGTGCCAGCAGCGTTTTCTGGAGGCAGGTTGGCACCGGGGAGCTGTTTTTT

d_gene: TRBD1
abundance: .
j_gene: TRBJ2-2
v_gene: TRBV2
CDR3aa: CASSEAKGGFRWRELFF
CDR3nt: TGTGCCAGCAGTGAAGCAAAAGGGGGCTTTAGGTGGAGGGAGCTGTTTTTT

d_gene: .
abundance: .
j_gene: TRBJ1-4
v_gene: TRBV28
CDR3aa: CASRGEKLFF
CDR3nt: TGTGCCAGCAGAGGAGAAAAACTGTTTTTT

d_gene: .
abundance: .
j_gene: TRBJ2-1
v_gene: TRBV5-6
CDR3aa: CASSFRGGPPFDEQFF
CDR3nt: TGTGCCAGCAGCTTCCGTGGGGGGCCCCCCTTCGATGAGCAGTTCTTC

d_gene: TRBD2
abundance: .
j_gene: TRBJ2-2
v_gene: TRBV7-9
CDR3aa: CASSLAGLAGVTGELFF
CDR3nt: TGTGCCAGCAGCTTAGCGGGACTAGCGGGAGTCACCGGGGAGCTGTTTTTT

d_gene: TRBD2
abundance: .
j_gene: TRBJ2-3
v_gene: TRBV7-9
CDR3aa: CASSQGLAGRTDTQYF
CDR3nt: TGTGCCAGCAGCCAGGGACTAGCGGGAAGGACAGATACGCAGTATTTT

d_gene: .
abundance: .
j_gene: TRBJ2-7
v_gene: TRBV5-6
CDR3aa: CASSLWERYEQYF
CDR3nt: TGTGCCAGCAGCCTCTGGGAAAGATACGAGCAGTACTTC

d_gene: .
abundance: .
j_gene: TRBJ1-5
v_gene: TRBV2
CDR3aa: CASSVGGHQPQHF
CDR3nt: TGTGCCAGCAGTGTAGGGGGGCATCAGCCCCAGCATTTT

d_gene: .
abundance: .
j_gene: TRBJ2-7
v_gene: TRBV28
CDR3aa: CASSLLGYPYEQYF
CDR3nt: TGTGCCAGCAGTTTACTAGGGTATCCCTACGAGCAGTACTTC

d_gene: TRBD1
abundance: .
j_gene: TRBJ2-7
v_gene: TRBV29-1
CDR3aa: CSVLRGQGSSEQYF
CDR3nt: TGCAGCGTCCTCCGGGGACAGGGTTCTAGCGAGCAGTACTTC

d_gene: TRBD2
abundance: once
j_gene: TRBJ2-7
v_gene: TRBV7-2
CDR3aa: CASSLGTSGNYREQYF
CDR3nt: TGTGCCAGCAGCTTAGGAACTAGCGGGAACTACCGCGAGCAGTACTTC

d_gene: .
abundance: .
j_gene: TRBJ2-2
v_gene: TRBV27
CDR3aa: CASRSGPDTGELFF
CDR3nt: TGTGCCAGCAGATCGGGACCAGACACCGGGGAGCTGTTTTTT

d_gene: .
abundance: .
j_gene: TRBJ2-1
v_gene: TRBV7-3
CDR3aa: CASSRTFF
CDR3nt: TGTGCCAGCAGCCGAACGTTCTTC

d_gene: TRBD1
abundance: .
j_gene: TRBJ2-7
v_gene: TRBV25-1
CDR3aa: CASSGAGGTYEQYF
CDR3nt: TGTGCCAGCAGTGGGGCAGGGGGCACCTACGAGCAGTACTTC

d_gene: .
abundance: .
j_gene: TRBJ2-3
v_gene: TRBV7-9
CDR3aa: CASSFSDTQYF
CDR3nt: TGTGCCAGCAGCTTTTCAGATACGCAGTATTTT

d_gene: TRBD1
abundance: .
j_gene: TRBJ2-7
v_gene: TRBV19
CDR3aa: CASRLQGGLYEQYF
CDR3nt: TGTGCCAGTAGGCTACAGGGGGGACTCTACGAGCAGTACTTC

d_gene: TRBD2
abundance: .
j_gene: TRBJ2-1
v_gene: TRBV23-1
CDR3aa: CASSLAGGSNNEQFF
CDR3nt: TGCGCCAGCAGTCTAGCGGGAGGGTCCAACAATGAGCAGTTCTTC

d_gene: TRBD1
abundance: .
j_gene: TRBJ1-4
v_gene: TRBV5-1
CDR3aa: CASSGGQGYEKLFF
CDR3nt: TGCGCCAGCAGCGGGGGACAGGGATATGAAAAACTGTTTTTT

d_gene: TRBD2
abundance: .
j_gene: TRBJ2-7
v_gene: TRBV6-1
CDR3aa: CASSEGAGVVYEQYF
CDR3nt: TGTGCCAGCAGTGAAGGGGCGGGAGTCGTCTACGAGCAGTACTTC

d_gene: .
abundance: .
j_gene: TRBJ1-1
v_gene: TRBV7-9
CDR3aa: CASSLLSEAFF
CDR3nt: TGTGCCAGCAGCCTATTATCTGAAGCTTTCTTT

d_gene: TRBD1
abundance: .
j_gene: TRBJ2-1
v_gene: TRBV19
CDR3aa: CASSIGIWDRSKADYNEQFF
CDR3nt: TGTGCCAGTAGTATCGGGATCTGGGACAGGTCGAAAGCCGACTACAATGAGCAGTTCTTC

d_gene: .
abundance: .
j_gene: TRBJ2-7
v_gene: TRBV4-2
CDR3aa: CASSQDIGSGHYEQYF
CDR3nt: TGTGCCAGCAGCCAAGATATCGGGAGTGGCCACTACGAGCAGTACTTC

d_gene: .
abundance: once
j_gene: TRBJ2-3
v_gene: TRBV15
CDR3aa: CATSRATYTDTQYF
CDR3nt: TGTGCCACCAGCAGAGCGACTTACACAGATACGCAGTATTTT

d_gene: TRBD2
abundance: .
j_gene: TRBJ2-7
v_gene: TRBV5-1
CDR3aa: CASSTSGSRYEQYF
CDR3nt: TGCGCCAGCTCGACTAGCGGGAGCCGCTACGAGCAGTACTTC

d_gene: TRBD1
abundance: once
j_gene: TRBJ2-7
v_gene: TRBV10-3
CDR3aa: CAISRTGTYEQYF
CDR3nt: TGTGCCATCAGTCGGACAGGCACCTACGAGCAGTACTTC

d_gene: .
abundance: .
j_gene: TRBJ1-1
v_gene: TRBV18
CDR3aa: CASSLRTAPNTEAFF
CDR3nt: TGTGCCAGCTCACTCCGGACCGCTCCTAACACTGAAGCTTTCTTT

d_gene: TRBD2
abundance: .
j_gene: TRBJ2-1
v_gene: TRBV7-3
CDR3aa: CASSPRLAGVHEQFF
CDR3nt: TGTGCCAGCAGCCCGCGACTAGCGGGAGTACATGAGCAGTTCTTC

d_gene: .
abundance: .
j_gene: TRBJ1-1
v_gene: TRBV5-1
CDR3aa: CATLSNRDTEAFF
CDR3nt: TGCGCCACCCTCTCTAACAGGGACACTGAAGCTTTCTTT

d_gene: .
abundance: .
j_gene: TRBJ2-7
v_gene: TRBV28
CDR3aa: CASSLRGHPYEQYF
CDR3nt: TGTGCCAGCAGTTTAAGGGGACACCCCTACGAGCAGTACTTC

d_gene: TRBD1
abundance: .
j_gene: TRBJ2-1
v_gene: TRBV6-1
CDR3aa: CASRGLRGRDNEQFF
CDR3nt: TGTGCCAGCAGAGGTCTCAGGGGGCGAGACAATGAGCAGTTCTTC

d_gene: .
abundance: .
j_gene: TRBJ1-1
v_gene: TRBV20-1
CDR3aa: CSAIHNSEAFF
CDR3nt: TGCAGTGCCATCCACAACAGTGAAGCTTTCTTT

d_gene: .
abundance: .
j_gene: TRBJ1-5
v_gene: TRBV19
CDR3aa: CASSVWTRNNQPQHF
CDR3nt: TGTGCCAGTAGTGTATGGACACGGAACAATCAGCCCCAGCATTTT

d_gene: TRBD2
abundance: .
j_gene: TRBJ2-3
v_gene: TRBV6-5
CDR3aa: CASSPVTSGRNTQYF
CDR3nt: TGTGCCAGCAGTCCGGTGACTAGCGGGAGAAATACGCAGTATTTT